The clone carrying this T cell receptor (beta chain) was detected ten times or more. TCRdb called the RACE reads again in MiXCR, with one record for every CDR3 protein. The sample carries 300,000 to 450,000 distinct CDR3 sequences, 4.5% to 5.5% recorded once. These data belong to a study of human T cells and chemical hapten exposure. Between the trimmed V and J ends, which lost 1 base and 0 bases, there was a span of 8 bases. The CDR3 extends over 15 amino acids. The time point: pre-sensitization, week 0. As for treatment: therapeutic diphenylcyclopropenone sensitization with weekly scalp DPC. Sequenced here: whole blood, sampled in connection with sensitization to the hapten diphenylcyclopropenone (DPC). This chain links TRBV12-3 or TRBV12-4 with TRBJ2-3; tentative D call: TRBD2 (5 bases). The TCR was taken from a woman aged 45-65 years with alopecia areata. Some clones in this sample may be carry-over from other donors' samples. CDR3 region: CASSLVGGSTDTQYF. CDR3 DNA: TGTGCCAGCAGTTTAGTCGGCGGGAGCACAGATACGCAGTATTTT.